The clone carrying this T cell receptor (beta chain) was detected only a few times. Its antigen remains unidentified. This entry belongs to a study of metastatic and nonmetastatic thyroid tumors. Study-wide context: Repertoire data that came from the blood and tumor or nodule tissue of malignant and benign thyroid patients were compared. Whole-study findings and limits: Benign nodules were reported to have significantly lower TCR beta diversity than malignant thyroid tumors, in blood and tumor.

Authors' data handling: A classifier for distant metastasis in papillary thyroid cancer was constructed using CDR3 differences observed across clinicopathological groups. Using MiXCR, TCRdb re-called clones from the PCR reads. None of the V and J calls come from the authors' own analysis; TCRdb made them. Of fewer than 20,000 clones detected, 20% to 25% appear once; the ten largest clones hold around 13%. V was trimmed by 3 bases and J by 6 bases, leaving 15 bases between them. The CDR3 runs 15 residues. Thyroid surgery had not been preceded by any treatment in any patient. Sequencing was carried out using tumor tissue. The sequence was collected from a male donor with papillary thyroid cancer or a benign thyroid nodule (not recorded which). Some clones in this sample may be carry-over from other donors' samples. The chain combines TRBV12-3 or TRBV12-4 with TRBJ1-5; D is unclear. The CDR3 DNA is TGTGCCAGCAGTTTCGGGGTCTGGGTAGCTCAGCCCCAGCATTTT. Its protein is CASSFGVWVAQPQHF.